These 27 T cell receptor beta chains share one sample of origin, sequenced in a study of regulatory T cells in long-lasting Graves disease. Noted time point: persistent/refractory GD, antithyroid drugs over 5 years with positive TRAb. TCR sequences were obtained from RNA taken from PBMCs. Combining iRepertoire HTBI primers with Arm-PCR of CDR3 regions, the authors built TCR beta libraries. TCRdb used MiXCR to reprocess the multiplex PCR reads, holding one entry per CDR3 protein. The repertoire includes about 660,000 distinct CDR3 sequences, about 32% of them detected once, and around 40% sits in the top ten. The sample consisted of peripheral blood mononuclear cells (PBMCs), taken when the disease was refractory, from a patient treated with antithyroid drugs. These receptors all come from a female donor with Graves disease.

This clonotype was counted many times. The chain joins TRBV2 to TRBJ1-1; the match to TRBD1 covers 10 bases. Trimming took 0 bases from V and 9 from J; bases not matched to a gene: 1. Germline CDR1 reads SNHLY; CDR2 reads FYNNEI. The CDR3 is 13 amino acids. As DNA, the CDR3 is TGTGCCAGCAGTGAAGCGGGACAGGGGAAAGCTTTCTTT. Translated, it gives CASSEAGQGKAFF.

This clonotype appeared a few times. The rearrangement uses TRBV3-1 and TRBJ2-5; 7 positions match TRBD2. The CDR3 is made up of 15 amino acids. The germline V gene encodes CDR1 LGHDT and CDR2 YNNKEL (reference sequence). The junction had 2 bases not matched to a gene; V was cut back by 0 bases and J by 1 base. The CDR3 bases are TGTGCCAGCAGCCAAGACGGGAGGCCCCAAGAGACCCAGTACTTC. The encoded protein is CASSQDGRPQETQYF.

This clonotype was found a few times. The rearrangement joins TRBV28 to TRBJ1-5; D unclear. Trimming took off 4 bases at V and 10 bases at J, with 20 bases between the two ends. Germline V gives CDR1 MDHEN, CDR2 SYDVKM. The CDR3 consists of 15 residues. The CDR3 region has the DNA TGTGCCAGCAGTTCCCCTTCGAGGCCCCCCCATCCCCAGCATTTT. Protein: CASSSPSRPPHPQHF.

The chain couples TRBV10-2 to TRBJ1-1; D gene ambiguous. Trimming shortened V by 3 bases and J by 0 bases, and 8 bases separated the two germline ends. Germline V gene data show CDR1 as WSHSY and CDR2 as SAAADI. The CDR3 runs to 14 residues. CDR3 loop: CASSDGRLNTEAFF. The DNA of the CDR3 is TGCGCCAGCAGTGATGGCAGATTGAACACTGAAGCTTTCTTT.

The V call is TRBV10-3, the J call TRBJ2-7; perhaps TRBD1 as D (6 bases). The germline V gene has CDR1 ENHRY and CDR2 SYGVKD. The CDR3 runs to 17 residues. V gave up 11 bases and J gave up 0 bases, with 26 bases separating them. Written as DNA, the CDR3 is TGTGCCGCCTCAGGAGAGTCCGGGACAAAAAGCTCCTACGAGCAGTACTTC. It encodes CAASGESGTKSSYEQYF.

The genes are TRBV6-1 and TRBJ1-3, with D unclear. V was cut by 6 bases and J by 0 bases, with 9 bases left in between. Per the germline V gene, CDR1 is MNHNS and CDR2 is SASEGT. The CDR3 length is 14 residues. The CDR3 nucleotides are TGTGCCAGCAGCTCACACGTCTCTGGAAACACCATATATTTT. It specifies CASSSHVSGNTIYF.

The genes are TRBV11-1 and TRBJ1-1, with TRBD1 matching over 12 bases. The CDR3 loop spans 16 amino acids. With 6 bases clipped from V and 3 bases from J, the junction kept 8 bases outside the gene matches. From germline, CDR1 is SGHAT and CDR2 FQDESV (reference sequence). This CDR3 reads CASSLTGTGGHTEAFF. DNA of the CDR3: TGTGCCAGCAGTTTAACCGGGACAGGGGGCCACACTGAAGCTTTCTTT.

The chain links TRBV6-1 to TRBJ2-6, with a possible D match to TRBD1 (5 bases). The length of the CDR3 is 16 residues. Trimming shortened V by 5 bases and J by 2 bases, and 13 bases separated the two germline ends. Germline CDR1 reads MNHNS; CDR2 reads SASEGT. CDR3 DNA: TGTGCCAGCAGTAAAAGAGACAGACCTGGGGCCAACGTCCTGACTTTC. Translating it yields CASSKRDRPGANVLTF.

The table lists this clonotype with a few counts. This sequence joins TRBV5-1 and TRBJ2-1; 7 bases are a match to TRBD2. The CDR3 is made up of 14 amino acids. The V and J ends lost 3 bases and 3 bases, in that order; junction bases with no gene match: 3. The germline gives CDR1 SGHRS, CDR2 YFSETQ. The CDR3 region has the DNA TGCGCCAGCAGCTCATGGGACTACTACAATGAGCAGTTCTTC. It codes for CASSSWDYYNEQFF.

Only a few counts were recorded for this clonotype. V is TRBV20-1 and J is TRBJ1-1, with TRBD1 matching 7 bases. This CDR3 region has 15 residues. Germline V lookup: CDR1 DFQATT, CDR2 SNEGSKA (reference sequence). Trimming cost V 6 bases and J 5 bases; bases outside gene matches: 15. The CDR3, as DNA: TGCAGTGCAGTCGACAGGGAGGTTTTCGGTACTGAAGCTTTCTTT. Translated: CSAVDREVFGTEAFF.

This clonotype showed up just once. The chain combines TRBV20-1 with TRBJ2-5; D perhaps matches TRBD1 (5 bases). The V and J ends lost 3 bases and 2 bases respectively, with 16 bases between them. This CDR3 has 15 residues. Looked up from germline, CDR1 is DFQATT and CDR2 is SNEGSKA (reference sequence). CDR3 loop: CSARVVTEMQETQYF. The DNA for the CDR3 is TGCAGTGCTAGGGTTGTGACAGAGATGCAAGAGACCCAGTACTTC.

The chain is built from TRBV12-3 or TRBV12-4 and TRBJ1-6; TRBD1 might be the D (5 bases). V was clipped by 7 bases and J by 7 bases, with 11 bases between them. The CDR3 is made up of 13 amino acids. The DNA of the CDR3 is TGTGCCAGCACAAAGGGGAGGAATTCACCCCTCCACTTT. It encodes CASTKGRNSPLHF.

This clonotype was seen a handful of times. The chain couples TRBV12-5 to TRBJ2-1; 12 nucleotides line up with TRBD2. The CDR3 spans 18 residues. Germline CDR1 and CDR2: LGHNT and FRNRAP. Germline trimming cut 0 bases from V and 8 bases from J; bases unmatched to any gene: 11. The CDR3 nucleotides read TGTGCTAGTGGTTTGGTACGTCTGACTAGCGGGAGTTCCGATGAGCAGTTCTTC. This translates into CASGLVRLTSGSSDEQFF.

The chain has TRBV6-2 or TRBV6-3 and TRBJ1-5; perhaps TRBD1 as D (5 bases). The CDR3 extends over 17 amino acids. Germline V gives CDR1 MNHEY, CDR2 SVGEGT. V dropped 5 bases and J dropped 6 bases, with 23 bases sitting between them. The CDR3 DNA sequence: TGTGCCAGCAGTGAAATACAAACCGGGGCCGGGGGTCAGCCCCAGCATTTT. It codes for CASSEIQTGAGGQPQHF.

For the CDR3, the DNA is TGTGCCAGCAGCCCAGCTAGGGGGGGCTGGGACACTGAAGCTTTCTTT. This gives the protein CASSPARGGWDTEAFF. The rearrangement links TRBV7-9 to TRBJ1-1, with D possibly being TRBD1 (6 bases). Germline CDR1 SEHNR, CDR2 FQNEAQ (reference sequence). V was trimmed by 5 bases and J by 3 bases, leaving 19 bases between them. This CDR3 comprises 16 residues.

A few counts support this clonotype. This chain links TRBV7-8 with TRBJ1-4; D uncertain. CDR1 SGHVS and CDR2 FQNEAQ come from the germline V gene. V was pared by 0 bases and J by 3 bases, with 20 bases between. CDR3 length: 19 residues. The CDR3 bases are TGTGCCAGCAGCTTAGCCCCCCTGATTGTAGGAGAGGCTAATGAAAAACTGTTTTTT. Its protein product is CASSLAPLIVGEANEKLFF.

V usage is TRBV28 and J usage is TRBJ1-1, with TRBD1 matching 7 bases. The CDR3 totals 16 residues. Germline-derived CDR1 and CDR2 are MDHEN and SYDVKM. With 6 bases clipped from V and 1 base from J, the junction kept 11 bases outside the gene matches. CDR3 bases: TGTGCCAGCAGGGACAGGTTATCCTCATCGAACACTGAAGCTTTCTTT. Its translation is CASRDRLSSSNTEAFF.

J is TRBJ2-1 and V is TRBV5-1, with D possibly TRBD2 on 6 matching bases. Trimming removed 4 bases from V and 8 bases from J, with 19 bases in between. Germline CDR1 reads SGHRS; CDR2 reads YFSETQ. The CDR3 runs to 15 residues. This CDR3 reads CASSPRDWRRDEQFF. The DNA for the CDR3 is TGCGCCAGCAGCCCCCGGGACTGGCGTAGGGATGAGCAGTTCTTC.

Concerning this clonotype: The conserved phenylalanine or tryptophan normally closing the CDR3 is absent here, so this likely arose from a read error. The V call is TRBV7-9, the J call TRBJ2-5; D is possibly TRBD2 (6 bases). This CDR3 comprises 14 residues. V was shortened by 6 bases and J by 2 bases, with 13 bases between the two germline ends. Germline lookup yields CDR1 SEHNR and CDR2 FQNEAQ (reference sequence). DNA for the CDR3: TGTGCCAGCAGTCCTAGCGCACTTCAAGAGACCCAGTACCTC. Protein: CASSPSALQETQYL.

V is TRBV7-3 and J is TRBJ2-5; the match to TRBD2 covers 15 bases. The CDR3 length is 19 residues. The germline V gene encodes CDR1 SGHTA and CDR2 FQGTGA. Trimming at V came to 5 bases and at J to 2 bases, leaving 12 bases not matched to a gene. CDR3 nucleotide sequence: TGTGCCAGCAGCCCGAATCCGGGACTAGCGGGAGGCCCACAAGAGACCCAGTACTTC. Protein sequence: CASSPNPGLAGGPQETQYF.

The genes are TRBV6-1 and TRBJ1-2; TRBD1 agrees at 7 bases. The junction had 4 bases not matched to a gene; V was cut back by 8 bases and J by 7 bases. Germline-derived CDR1 and CDR2 are MNHNS and SASEGT. The length of the CDR3 is 11 residues. This CDR3 is CASGTGVGYTF. DNA for the CDR3: TGTGCCAGCGGTACAGGGGTTGGCTACACCTTC.

The table lists this clonotype with a few counts. The chain couples TRBV12-3 or TRBV12-4 to TRBJ1-5; a possible D gene is TRBD1 (6 bases). Trimming took 4 bases from V and 0 from J, leaving 10 bases between them. This CDR3 has 15 residues. The CDR3 here is CASSSDRYSNQPQHF. The DNA of the CDR3 is TGTGCCAGCAGTTCTGACAGGTATAGCAATCAGCCCCAGCATTTT.

V usage is TRBV11-3 and J usage is TRBJ2-2; D unresolved. The CDR3 length is 14 residues. Deletions cut 5 bases from V and 7 bases from J, with 14 bases between. Germline V CDR1 and CDR2: SGHNT, YENEEA. This chain's CDR3 is CASSRRAGDGELFF. The CDR3 DNA reads TGTGCCAGCAGCCGAAGGGCAGGCGACGGGGAGCTGTTTTTT. Supplemented by reference TRBV11-3 and TRBJ2-2, the full variable domain reads EAGVVQSPRYKIIEKKQPVAFWCNPISGHNTLYWYLQNLGQGPELLIRYENEEAVDDSQLPKDRFSAERLKGVDSTLKIQPAELGDSAVYLCASSRRAGDGELFFGEGSRLTVL.

This chain links TRBV12-3 or TRBV12-4 with TRBJ1-1; D might be TRBD1 (6 bases). Trimming shortened V by 5 bases and J by 2 bases, and 27 bases separated the two germline ends. The CDR3 runs to 19 residues. The CDR3 spells CASSTQLAYRESFNTEAFF. CDR3 bases: TGTGCCAGCAGTACGCAACTCGCCTACAGGGAATCCTTTAACACTGAAGCTTTCTTT.

This clonotype showed up many times. V is TRBV12-5 and J is TRBJ1-1, with TRBD1 matching 7 bases. The CDR3 extends over 17 amino acids. Germline-derived CDR1 and CDR2 are LGHNT and FRNRAP. With 0 bases clipped from V and 0 bases from J, the junction kept 7 bases outside the gene matches. The CDR3 here is CASGLVLQGVMNTEAFF. The CDR3 coding sequence is TGTGCTAGTGGTTTGGTGCTCCAGGGGGTCATGAACACTGAAGCTTTCTTT.

The chain couples TRBV20-1 to TRBJ2-5; 7 positions agree with TRBD1. Unmatched junction bases numbered 8, after V lost 5 bases and J lost 2 bases. CDR3 length: 14 amino acids. The germline V gene encodes CDR1 DFQATT and CDR2 SNEGSKA (reference sequence). The CDR3: CSASPWGQQETQYF. The CDR3 DNA follows: TGCAGTGCTTCCCCCTGGGGACAGCAAGAGACCCAGTACTTC.

A note on this clonotype: A read error is possible here, since a much larger clone lies one base away. The J gene is TRBJ1-1, the V gene TRBV3-1; tentative D call: TRBD1 (5 bases). This CDR3 comprises 13 residues. Germline CDR1 is LGHDT and CDR2 is YNNKEL (reference sequence). CDR3 protein: CASSRDLNTEALF. In DNA form, the CDR3 reads TGTGCCAGCAGCCGGGACCTGAACACTGAAGCTCTCTTT.